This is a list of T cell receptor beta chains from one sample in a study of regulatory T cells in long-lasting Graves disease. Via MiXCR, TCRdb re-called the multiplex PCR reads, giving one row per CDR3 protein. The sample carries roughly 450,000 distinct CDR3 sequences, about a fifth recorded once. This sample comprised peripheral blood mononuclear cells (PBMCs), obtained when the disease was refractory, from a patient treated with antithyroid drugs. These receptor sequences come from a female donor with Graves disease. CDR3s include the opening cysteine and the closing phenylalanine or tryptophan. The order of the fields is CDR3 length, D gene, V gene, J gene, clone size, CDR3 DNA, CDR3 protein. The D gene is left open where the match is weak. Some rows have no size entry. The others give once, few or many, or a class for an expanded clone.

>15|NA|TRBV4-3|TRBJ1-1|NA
TGCGCCAGCAGCCAGGAAAACTGGGGGAGCACTGAAGCTTTCTTT
CASSQENWGSTEAFF
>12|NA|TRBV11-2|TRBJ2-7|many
TGTGCCAGCAGCTTAGTGGTTCACGAGCAGTACTTC
CASSLVVHEQYF
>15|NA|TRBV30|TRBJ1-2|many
TGTGCCTGGAGTAAGGGACTTACAGCTAACTATGGCTACACCTTC
CAWSKGLTANYGYTF
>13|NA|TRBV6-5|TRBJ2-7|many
TGTGCCAGCAGTTACTCACAAGGCTACGAGCAGTACTTC
CASSYSQGYEQYF
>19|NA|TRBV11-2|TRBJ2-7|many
TGTGCCAGCAGCTTTTTATCTACTAGCCCACAACTCGGAGGCTACGAGCAGTACTTC
CASSFLSTSPQLGGYEQYF
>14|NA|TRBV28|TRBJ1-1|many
TGTGCCAGCAGTCCAGGTCTCGGGGGGGCTGAAGCTTTCTTT
CASSPGLGGAEAFF
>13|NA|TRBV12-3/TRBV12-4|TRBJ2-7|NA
TGTGCCAGCAGTTTCGGAACCTTCGGGGTGCAGTACTTC
CASSFGTFGVQYF
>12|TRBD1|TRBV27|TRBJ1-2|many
TGTGCCAGCAAGGGACAGAGTTATGGCTACACCTTC
CASKGQSYGYTF
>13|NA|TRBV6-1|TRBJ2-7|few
TGTGCCAGCAGTGAATGGGGGTCAGACGAGCAGTACTTC
CASSEWGSDEQYF
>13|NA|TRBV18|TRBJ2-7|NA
TGTGCCAGCTCACCTCGACACATCTACGAGCAGTACTTC
CASSPRHIYEQYF
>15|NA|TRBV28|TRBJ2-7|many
TGTGCCAGCAGTTTATTATCCGGATTCAACGCCGAGCAGTACTTC
CASSLLSGFNAEQYF
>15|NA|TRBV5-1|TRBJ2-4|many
TGCGCCAGCAGCCCGGAGTTAGCGAGCCTAAACATTCAGTACTTC
CASSPELASLNIQYF
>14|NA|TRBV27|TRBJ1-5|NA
TGTGCCAGCAGTTGGAAATGGGGTGATCAGCCCCAGCATTTT
CASSWKWGDQPQHF
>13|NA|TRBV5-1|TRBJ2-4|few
TGCGCCAGCAGCTTGGAACAGAGAAACATTCAGTACTTC
CASSLEQRNIQYF
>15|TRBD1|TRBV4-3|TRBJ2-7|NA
TGCGCCAGCAGCCAAGATCGGCAGGGGGCCTACGAGCAGTACTTC
CASSQDRQGAYEQYF
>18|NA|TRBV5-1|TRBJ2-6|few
TGCGCCAGCAGCTTGGAAGCAGGGGCCCCTTCTGGGGCCAACGTCCTGACTTTC
CASSLEAGAPSGANVLTF
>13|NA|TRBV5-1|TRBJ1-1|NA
TGCGCCAGCAGCTTGGGAGCAGGATGTGAAGCTTTCTTT
CASSLGAGCEAFF
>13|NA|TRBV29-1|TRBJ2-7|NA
TGCAGCGTTGAGGCGGAGAGCTCCTACGAGCAGTACTTC
CSVEAESSYEQYF
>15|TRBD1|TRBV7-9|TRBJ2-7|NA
TGCGCCAGCAGCCCAAGGGACAGGTCCTCCTGCGAGCAGTACTTC
CASSPRDRSSCEQYF
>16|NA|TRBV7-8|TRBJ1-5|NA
TGTGCCAGCAGCCTATTCCGCGACGTTTACTATCAGCCCCAGCATTTT
CASSLFRDVYYQPQHF
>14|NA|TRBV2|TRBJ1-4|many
TGTGCCAGCCGCACATGGGGGGCGCATGAAAAACTGTTTTTT
CASRTWGAHEKLFF
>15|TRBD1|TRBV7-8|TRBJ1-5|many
TGTGCCAGCAGACCCGACAGGGGTGGAAATCAGCCCCAGCATTTT
CASRPDRGGNQPQHF
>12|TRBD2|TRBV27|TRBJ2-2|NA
TGTGCCAGCAGCACGGGGGGGTGGGAGCTGTTTTTT
CASSTGGWELFF
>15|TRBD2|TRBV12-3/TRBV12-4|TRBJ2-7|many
TGTGCCAGCAGTCGAGGACTAGCGGGAGTCTACGAGCAGTACTTC
CASSRGLAGVYEQYF
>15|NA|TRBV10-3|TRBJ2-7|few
TGTGCCATCAGTGAGTCGGGGGGACAGTCATACGAGCAGTACTTC
CAISESGGQSYEQYF
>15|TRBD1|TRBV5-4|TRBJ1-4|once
TGTGCCAGCAGCGCTTGGACAGGGGCTAATGAAAAACTGTTTTTT
CASSAWTGANEKLFF